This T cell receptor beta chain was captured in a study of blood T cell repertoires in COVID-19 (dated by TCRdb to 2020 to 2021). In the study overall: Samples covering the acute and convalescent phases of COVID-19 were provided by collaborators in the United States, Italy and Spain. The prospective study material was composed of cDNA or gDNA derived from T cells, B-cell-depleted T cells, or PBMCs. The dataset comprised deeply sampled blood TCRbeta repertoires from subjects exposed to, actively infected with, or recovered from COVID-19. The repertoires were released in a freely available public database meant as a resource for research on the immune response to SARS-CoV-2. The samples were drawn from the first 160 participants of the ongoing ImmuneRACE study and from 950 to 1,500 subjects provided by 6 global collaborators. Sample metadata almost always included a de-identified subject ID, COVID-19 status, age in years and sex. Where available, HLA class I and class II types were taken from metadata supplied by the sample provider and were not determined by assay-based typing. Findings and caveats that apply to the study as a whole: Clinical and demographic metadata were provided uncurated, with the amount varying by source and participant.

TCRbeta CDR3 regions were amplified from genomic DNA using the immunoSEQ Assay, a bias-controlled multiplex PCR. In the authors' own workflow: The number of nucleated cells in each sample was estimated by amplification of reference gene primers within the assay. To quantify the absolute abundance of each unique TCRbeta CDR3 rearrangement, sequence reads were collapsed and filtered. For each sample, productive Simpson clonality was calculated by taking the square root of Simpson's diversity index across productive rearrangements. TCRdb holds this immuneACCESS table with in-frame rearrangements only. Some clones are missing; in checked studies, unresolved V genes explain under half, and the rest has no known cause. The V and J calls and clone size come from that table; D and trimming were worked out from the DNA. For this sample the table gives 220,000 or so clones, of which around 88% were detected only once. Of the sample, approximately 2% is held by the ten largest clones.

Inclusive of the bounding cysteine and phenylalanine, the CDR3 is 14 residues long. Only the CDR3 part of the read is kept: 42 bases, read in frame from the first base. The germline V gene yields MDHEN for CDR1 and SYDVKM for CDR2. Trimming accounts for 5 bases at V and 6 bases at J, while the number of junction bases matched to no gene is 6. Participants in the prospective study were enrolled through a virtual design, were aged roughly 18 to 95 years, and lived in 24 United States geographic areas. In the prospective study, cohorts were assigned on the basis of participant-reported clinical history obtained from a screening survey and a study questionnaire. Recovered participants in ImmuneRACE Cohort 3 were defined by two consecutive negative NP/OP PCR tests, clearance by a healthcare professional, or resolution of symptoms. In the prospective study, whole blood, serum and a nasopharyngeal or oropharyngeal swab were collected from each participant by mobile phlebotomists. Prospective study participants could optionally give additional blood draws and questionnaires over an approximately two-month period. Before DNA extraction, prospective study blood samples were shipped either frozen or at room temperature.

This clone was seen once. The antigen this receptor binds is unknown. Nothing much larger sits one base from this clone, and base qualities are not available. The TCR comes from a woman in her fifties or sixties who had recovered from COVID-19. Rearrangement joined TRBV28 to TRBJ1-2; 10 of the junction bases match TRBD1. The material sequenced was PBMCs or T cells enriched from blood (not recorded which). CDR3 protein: CASSQDRGRNGYTF. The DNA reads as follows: TGTGCCAGCAGTCAAGACAGGGGGCGGAATGGCTACACCTTC.